This T cell receptor (beta chain) originates from a study of blood T cell repertoires in COVID-19. The repertoire was sequenced with immunoSEQ multiplex PCR; TCRdb's copy has only in-frame clones and lacks some. The table shows about 350,000 clones, with over 75% occurring only once. The cohort comprised adults aged about 18 to 100 years residing in 20 to 30 US areas. For recovered donors of Cohort 3, there were two negative PCRs, clearance, or symptom resolution. V trimming: 0 bases; J trimming: 5 bases; junction bases outside the gene matches: 3. The CDR3 runs to 15 residues. Germline V gene lookup returns CDR1 SGHRS and CDR2 YFSETQ.

Sequences were obtained from PBMCs or T cells enriched from blood (not recorded which). The source of this sequence is a woman in her 30s who had recovered from COVID-19. The chain uses TRBV5-1 and TRBJ2-2; TRBD2 agrees at 8 bases. The CDR3: CASSLVSSGTGELFF. The CDR3, as DNA: TGCGCCAGCAGCTTGGTTTCTAGCGGGACCGGGGAGCTGTTTTTT.